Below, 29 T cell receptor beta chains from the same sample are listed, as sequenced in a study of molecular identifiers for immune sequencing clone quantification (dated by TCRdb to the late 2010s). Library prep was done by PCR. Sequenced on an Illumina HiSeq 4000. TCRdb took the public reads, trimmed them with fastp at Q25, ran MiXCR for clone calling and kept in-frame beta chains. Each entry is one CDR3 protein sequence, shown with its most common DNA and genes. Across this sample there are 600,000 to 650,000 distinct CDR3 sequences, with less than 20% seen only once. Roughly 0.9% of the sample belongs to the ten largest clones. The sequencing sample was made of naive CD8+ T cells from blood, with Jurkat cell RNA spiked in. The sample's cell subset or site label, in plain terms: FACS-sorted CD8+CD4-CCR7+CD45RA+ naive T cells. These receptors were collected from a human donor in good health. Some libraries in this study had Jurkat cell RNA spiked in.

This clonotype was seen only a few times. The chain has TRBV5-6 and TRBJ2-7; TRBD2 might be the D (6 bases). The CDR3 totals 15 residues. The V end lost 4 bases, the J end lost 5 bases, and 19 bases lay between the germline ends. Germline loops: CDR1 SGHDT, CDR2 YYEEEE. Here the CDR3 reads CASSIFSRGTHEQYF. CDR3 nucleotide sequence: TGTGCCAGCAGCATCTTCTCGCGCGGGACCCACGAGCAGTACTTC.

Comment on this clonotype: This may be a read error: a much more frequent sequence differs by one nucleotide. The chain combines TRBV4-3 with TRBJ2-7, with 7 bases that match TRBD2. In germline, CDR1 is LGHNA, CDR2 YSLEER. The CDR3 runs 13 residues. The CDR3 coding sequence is TGCGCCAGCAGCAGCGGGGAGCCGCAAGCGCAGTGCTTC. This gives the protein CASSSGEPQAQCF.

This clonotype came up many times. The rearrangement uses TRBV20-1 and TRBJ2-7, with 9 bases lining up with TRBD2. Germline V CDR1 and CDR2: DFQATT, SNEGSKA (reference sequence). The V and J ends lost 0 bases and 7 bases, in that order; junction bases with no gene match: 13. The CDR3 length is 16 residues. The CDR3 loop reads CSARDVASGIPREQYF. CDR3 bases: TGCAGTGCTAGAGATGTGGCTAGCGGGATTCCGAGAGAGCAGTACTTC.

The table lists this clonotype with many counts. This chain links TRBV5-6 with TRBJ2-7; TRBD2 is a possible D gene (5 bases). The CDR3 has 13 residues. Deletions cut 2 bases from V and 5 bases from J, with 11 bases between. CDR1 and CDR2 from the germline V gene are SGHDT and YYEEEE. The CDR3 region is CASSLPTRDEQYF. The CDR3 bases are TGTGCCAGCAGCTTACCCACTAGGGACGAGCAGTACTTC.

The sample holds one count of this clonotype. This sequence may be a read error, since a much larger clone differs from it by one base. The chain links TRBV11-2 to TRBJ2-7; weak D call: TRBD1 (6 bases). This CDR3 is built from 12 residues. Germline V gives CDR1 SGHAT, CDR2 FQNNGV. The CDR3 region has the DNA TGTACCAGCAGGACAGATACCTACGAGCAGTACTTC. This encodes CTSRTDTYEQYF.

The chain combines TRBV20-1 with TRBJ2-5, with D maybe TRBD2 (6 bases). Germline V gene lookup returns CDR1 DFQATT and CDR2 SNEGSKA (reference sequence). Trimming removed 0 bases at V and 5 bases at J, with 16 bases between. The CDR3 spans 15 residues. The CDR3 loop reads CSARDGYWREETQYF. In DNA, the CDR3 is TGCAGTGCTAGAGATGGCTACTGGAGGGAGGAGACCCAGTACTTC.

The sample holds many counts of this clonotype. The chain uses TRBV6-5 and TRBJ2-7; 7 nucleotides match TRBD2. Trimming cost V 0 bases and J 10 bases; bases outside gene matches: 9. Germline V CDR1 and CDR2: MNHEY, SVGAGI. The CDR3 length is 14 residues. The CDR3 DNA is TGTGCCAGCAGTTACTCCGGGGCCTGGGAGGGTCAGTACTTC. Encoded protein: CASSYSGAWEGQYF.

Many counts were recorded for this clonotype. In nucleotides, the CDR3 is TGTGCCAGCAGTTTCCTCGAAGGGGGCTACACAGATACGCAGTATTTT. Translated: CASSFLEGGYTDTQYF. The chain links TRBV12-3 or TRBV12-4 to TRBJ2-3, with 7 bases lining up with TRBD1. The CDR3 length is 16 residues. With 3 bases clipped from V and 2 bases from J, the junction kept 8 bases outside the gene matches.

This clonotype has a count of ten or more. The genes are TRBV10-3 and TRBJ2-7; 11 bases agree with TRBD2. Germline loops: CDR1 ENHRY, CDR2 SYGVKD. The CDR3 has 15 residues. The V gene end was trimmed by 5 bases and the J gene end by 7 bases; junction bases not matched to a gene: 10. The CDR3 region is CAISTPTSGNGEQYF. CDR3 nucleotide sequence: TGTGCCATCAGTACCCCGACTAGCGGGAATGGGGAGCAGTACTTC.

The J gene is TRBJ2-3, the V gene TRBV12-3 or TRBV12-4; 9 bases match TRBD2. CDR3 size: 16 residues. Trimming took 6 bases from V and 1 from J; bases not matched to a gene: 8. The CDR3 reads CASRSTRGGGTDTQYF. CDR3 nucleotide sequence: TGTGCCAGCAGGTCAACGCGGGGGGGCGGCACAGATACGCAGTATTTT.

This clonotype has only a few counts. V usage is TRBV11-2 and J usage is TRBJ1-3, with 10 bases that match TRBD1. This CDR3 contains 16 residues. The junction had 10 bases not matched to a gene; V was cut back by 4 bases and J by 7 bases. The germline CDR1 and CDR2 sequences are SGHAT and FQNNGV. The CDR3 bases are TGTGCCAGCAGCTCCCGGACAGGGGGTCACAGTAACACCATATATTTT. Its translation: CASSSRTGGHSNTIYF.

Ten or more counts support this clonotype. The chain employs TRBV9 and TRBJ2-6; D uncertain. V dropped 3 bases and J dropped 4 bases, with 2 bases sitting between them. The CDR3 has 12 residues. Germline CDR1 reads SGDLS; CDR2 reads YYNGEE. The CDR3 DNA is TGTGCCAGCAGCGCAGGGGCCAACGTCCTGACTTTC. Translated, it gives CASSAGANVLTF.

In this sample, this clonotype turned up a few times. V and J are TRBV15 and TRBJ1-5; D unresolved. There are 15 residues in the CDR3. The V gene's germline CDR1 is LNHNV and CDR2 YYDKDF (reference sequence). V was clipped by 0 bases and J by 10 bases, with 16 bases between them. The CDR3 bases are TGTGCCACCAGCAGAGAACGGACTCCCCTGAGTCCCCAGCATTTT. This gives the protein CATSRERTPLSPQHF.

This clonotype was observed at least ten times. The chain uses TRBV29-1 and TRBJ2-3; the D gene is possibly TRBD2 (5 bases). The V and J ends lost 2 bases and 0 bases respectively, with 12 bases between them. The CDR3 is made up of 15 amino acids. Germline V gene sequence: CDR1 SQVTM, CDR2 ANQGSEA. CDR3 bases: TGCAGCGTTGAAAGAGCGGTAACTAGCACAGATACGCAGTATTTT. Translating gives CSVERAVTSTDTQYF.

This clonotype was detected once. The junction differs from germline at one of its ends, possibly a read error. DNA of the CDR3: TGTGTCAGCAGTAGCGGGGGGACTGAAGCTTTCTTT. Protein product: CVSSSGGTEAFF. The V gene is TRBV7-9, the J gene TRBJ1-1; tentatively, D is TRBD1 (5 bases). The CDR3 is 12 residues long. Germline V gene sequence: CDR1 SEHNR, CDR2 FQNEAQ (reference sequence).

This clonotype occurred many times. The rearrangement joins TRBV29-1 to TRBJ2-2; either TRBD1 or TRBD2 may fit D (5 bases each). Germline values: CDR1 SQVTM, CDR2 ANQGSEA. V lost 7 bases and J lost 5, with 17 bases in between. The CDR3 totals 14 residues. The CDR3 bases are TGCAGCGCCGTTATCGGGACGGGAACCGGGGAGCTGTTTTTT. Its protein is CSAVIGTGTGELFF.

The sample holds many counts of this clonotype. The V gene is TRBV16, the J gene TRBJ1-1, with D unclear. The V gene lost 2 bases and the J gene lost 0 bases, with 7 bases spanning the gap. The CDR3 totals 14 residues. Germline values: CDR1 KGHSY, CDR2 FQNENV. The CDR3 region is CASSQEGMNTEAFF. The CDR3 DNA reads TGTGCCAGCAGCCAAGAGGGAATGAACACTGAAGCTTTCTTT.

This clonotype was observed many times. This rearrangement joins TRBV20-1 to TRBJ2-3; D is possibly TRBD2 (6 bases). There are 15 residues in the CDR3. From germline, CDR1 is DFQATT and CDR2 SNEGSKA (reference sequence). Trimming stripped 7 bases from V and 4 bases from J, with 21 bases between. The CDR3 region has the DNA TGCAGTGAAAGCGGGCGGGATGGTCTCTCAGATACGCAGTATTTT. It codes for CSESGRDGLSDTQYF.

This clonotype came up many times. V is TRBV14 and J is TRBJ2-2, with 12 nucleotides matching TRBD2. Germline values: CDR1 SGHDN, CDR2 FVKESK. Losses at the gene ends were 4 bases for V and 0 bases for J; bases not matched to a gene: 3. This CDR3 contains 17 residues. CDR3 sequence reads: CASSLLAGGPNTGELFF. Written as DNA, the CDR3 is TGTGCCAGCAGCCTACTAGCGGGGGGACCGAACACCGGGGAGCTGTTTTTT.

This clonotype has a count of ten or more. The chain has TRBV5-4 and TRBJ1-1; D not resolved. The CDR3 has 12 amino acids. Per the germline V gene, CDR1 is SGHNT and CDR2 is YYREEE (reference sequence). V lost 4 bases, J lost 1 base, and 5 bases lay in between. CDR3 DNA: TGTGCCAGCAGCGTCCCGAACACTGAAGCTTTCTTT. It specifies CASSVPNTEAFF.

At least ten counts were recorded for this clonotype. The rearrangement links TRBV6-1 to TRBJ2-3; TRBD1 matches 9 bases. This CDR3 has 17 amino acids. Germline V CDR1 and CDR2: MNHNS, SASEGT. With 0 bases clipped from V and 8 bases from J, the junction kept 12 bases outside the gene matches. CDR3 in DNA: TGTGCCAGCAGTGAAGCTTTAAGGGACAGGGCCTCCCTTACGCAGTATTTT. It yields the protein CASSEALRDRASLTQYF.

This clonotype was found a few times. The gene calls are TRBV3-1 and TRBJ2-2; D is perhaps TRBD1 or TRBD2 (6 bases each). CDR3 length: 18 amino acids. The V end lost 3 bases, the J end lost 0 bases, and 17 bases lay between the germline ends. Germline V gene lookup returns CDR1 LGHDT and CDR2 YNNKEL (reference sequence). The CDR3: CASSHVYGGSANTGELFF. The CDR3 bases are TGTGCCAGCAGCCACGTGTACGGGGGCTCTGCGAACACCGGGGAGCTGTTTTTT.

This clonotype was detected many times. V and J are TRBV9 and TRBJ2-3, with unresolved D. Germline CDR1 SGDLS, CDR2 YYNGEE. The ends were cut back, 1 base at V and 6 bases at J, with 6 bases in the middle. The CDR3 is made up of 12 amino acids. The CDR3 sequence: CASSVQGDTQYF. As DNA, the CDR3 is TGTGCCAGCAGCGTACAAGGGGATACGCAGTATTTT.

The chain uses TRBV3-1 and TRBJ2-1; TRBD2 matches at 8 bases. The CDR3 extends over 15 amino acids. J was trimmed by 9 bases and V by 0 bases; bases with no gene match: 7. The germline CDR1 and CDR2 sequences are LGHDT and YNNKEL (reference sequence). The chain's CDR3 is CASSQEELADPEQFF. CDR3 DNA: TGTGCCAGCAGCCAAGAGGAACTAGCGGATCCTGAGCAGTTCTTC.

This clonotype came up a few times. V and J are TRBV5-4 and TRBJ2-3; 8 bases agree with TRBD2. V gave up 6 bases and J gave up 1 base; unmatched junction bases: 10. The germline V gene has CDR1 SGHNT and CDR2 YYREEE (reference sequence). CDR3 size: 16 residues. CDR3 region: CASTLGELAGTDTQYF. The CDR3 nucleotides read TGTGCCAGCACCCTCGGGGAACTAGCGGGCACAGATACGCAGTATTTT.

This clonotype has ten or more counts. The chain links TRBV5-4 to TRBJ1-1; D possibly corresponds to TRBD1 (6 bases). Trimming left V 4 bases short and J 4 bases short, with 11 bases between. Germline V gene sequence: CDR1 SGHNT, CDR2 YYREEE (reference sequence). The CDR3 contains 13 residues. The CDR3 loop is CASSRTAGTEAFF. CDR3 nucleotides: TGTGCCAGCAGCCGGACAGCCGGCACTGAAGCTTTCTTT.

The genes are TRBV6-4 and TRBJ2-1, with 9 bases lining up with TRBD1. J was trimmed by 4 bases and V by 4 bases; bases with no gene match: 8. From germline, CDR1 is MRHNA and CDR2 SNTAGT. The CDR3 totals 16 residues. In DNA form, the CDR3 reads TGTGCCAGCAGTGCCACTGGGACAGGGTTTTACAATGAGCAGTTCTTC. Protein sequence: CASSATGTGFYNEQFF.

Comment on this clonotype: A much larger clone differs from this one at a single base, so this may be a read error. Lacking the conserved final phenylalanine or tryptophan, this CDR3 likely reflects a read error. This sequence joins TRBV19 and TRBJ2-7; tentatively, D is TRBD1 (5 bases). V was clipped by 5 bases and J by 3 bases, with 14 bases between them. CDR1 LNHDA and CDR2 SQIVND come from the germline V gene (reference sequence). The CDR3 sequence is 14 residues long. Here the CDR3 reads CASSVSDDSYEQYL. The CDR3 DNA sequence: TGTGCCAGTAGTGTATCGGACGACAGCTACGAGCAGTACCTC.

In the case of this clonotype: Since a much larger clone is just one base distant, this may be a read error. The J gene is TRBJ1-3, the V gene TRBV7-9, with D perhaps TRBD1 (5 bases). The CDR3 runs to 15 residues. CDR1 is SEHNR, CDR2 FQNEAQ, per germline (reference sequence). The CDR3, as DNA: TGTGTCAGCAGCTACTTGGGGGGCTCTGGAAACACCATATATTTT. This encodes CVSSYLGGSGNTIYF.